This T cell receptor (beta chain) was captured by sequencing in a study of blood T cell repertoires in COVID-19. Whole-study context: Both acute and convalescent COVID-19 samples were obtained from the United States, Italy and Spain.

Trimming took 9 bases from V and 4 from J, leaving 19 bases between them. CDR3 length: 14 residues. Germline loops: CDR1 SGHKS, CDR2 YYEKEE (reference sequence). Under the authors' procedure: Scientists estimated how many nucleated cells there were by amplifying reference gene primers. The assay was immunoSEQ multiplex PCR, and TCRdb's table has in-frame clones only and misses some. V and J calls and clone size are as listed in that table; D and trimming were resolved from the DNA. This sample has some 62,000 clones; around 79% occur once, and the top ten carry around a sixth. The J gene is TRBJ1-1, the V gene TRBV5-5; D is perhaps TRBD1 (5 bases). Sequencing was carried out using peripheral blood. The source of this sequence is a man between 60 and 70 years old with acute or convalescent COVID-19. The DNA of the CDR3 is TGTGCCACGGCCCAAGTGGGGCGCGCCACTGAAGCTTTCTTT. It specifies CATAQVGRATEAFF.